This T cell receptor beta chain emerged from a study of CD8 T cells in ankylosing spondylitis. This CDR3 is 15 amino acids long. Trimming removed 0 bases from V and 2 bases from J, with 10 bases in between. Germline V CDR1 and CDR2: SGHRS, YFSETQ. TCRdb re-derived calls from the 5' RACE reads in MiXCR, one entry per CDR3 protein. The profile shows more than 300,000 distinct CDR3 sequences, around a tenth of them singletons. The material sequenced was blood, either unsorted or a sorted T cell fraction (not recorded which). V and J are TRBV5-1 and TRBJ2-3; D tentatively reads TRBD1 or TRBD2 (6 bases each). This sequence was found in a female donor with ankylosing spondylitis or in good health (not recorded which). In nucleotides, the CDR3 is TGCGCCAGCAGCTTGGAAGGGGGGAACACAGATACGCAGTATTTT. Amino acid sequence: CASSLEGGNTDTQYF.